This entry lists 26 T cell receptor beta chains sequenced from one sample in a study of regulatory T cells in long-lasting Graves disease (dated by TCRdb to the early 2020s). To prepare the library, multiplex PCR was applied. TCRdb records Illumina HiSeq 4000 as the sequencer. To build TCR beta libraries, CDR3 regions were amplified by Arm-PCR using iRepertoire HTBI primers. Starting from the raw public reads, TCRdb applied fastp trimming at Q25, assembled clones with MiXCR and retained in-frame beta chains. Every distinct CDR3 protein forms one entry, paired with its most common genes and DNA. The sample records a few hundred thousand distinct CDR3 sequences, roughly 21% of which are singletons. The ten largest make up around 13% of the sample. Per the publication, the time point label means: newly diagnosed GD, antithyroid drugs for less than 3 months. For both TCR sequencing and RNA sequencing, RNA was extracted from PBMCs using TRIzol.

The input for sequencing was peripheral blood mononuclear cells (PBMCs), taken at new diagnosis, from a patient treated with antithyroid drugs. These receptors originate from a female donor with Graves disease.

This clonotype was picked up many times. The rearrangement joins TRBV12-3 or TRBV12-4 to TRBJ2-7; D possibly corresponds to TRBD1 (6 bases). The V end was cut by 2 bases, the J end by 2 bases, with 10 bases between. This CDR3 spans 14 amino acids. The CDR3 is CASSLRTETYEQYF. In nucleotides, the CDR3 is TGTGCCAGCAGTTTACGGACAGAAACCTACGAGCAGTACTTC.

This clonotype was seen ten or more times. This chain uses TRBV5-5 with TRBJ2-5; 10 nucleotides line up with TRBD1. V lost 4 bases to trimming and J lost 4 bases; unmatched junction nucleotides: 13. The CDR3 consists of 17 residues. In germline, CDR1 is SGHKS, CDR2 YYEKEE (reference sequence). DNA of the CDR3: TGTGCCAGCAGCCCGAGAGAGACAGGGGGCTTAGGAGAGACCCAGTACTTC. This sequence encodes CASSPRETGGLGETQYF.

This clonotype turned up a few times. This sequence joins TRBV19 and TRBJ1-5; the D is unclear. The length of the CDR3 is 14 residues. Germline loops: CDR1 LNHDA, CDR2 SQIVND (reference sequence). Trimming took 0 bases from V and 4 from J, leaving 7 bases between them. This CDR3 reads CASSIDRWNQPQHF. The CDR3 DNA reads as TGTGCCAGTAGTATAGATCGCTGGAATCAGCCCCAGCATTTT.

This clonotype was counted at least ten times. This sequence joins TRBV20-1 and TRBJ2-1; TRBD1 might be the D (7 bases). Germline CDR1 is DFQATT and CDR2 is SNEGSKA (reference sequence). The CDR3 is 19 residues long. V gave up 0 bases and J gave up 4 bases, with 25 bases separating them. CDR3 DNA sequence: TGCAGTGCTAGAGACACGGCAGGGGGTAAAGGGGGGAAGTACAATGAGCAGTTCTTC. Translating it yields CSARDTAGGKGGKYNEQFF.

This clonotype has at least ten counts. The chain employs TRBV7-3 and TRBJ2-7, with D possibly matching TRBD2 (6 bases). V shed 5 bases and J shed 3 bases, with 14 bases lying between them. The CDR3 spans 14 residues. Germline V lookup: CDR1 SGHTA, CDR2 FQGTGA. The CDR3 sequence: CASSPSGTHYEQYF. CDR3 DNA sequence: TGTGCCAGCAGCCCCTCCGGGACTCACTACGAGCAGTACTTC.

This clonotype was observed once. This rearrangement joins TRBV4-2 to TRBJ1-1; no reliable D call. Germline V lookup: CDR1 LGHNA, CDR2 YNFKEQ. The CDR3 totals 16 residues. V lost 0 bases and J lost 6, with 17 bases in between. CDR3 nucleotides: TGTGCCAGCAGCCAAGACTATAAGTCCGGTAGTGCTGAAGCTTTCTTT. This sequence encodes CASSQDYKSGSAEAFF.

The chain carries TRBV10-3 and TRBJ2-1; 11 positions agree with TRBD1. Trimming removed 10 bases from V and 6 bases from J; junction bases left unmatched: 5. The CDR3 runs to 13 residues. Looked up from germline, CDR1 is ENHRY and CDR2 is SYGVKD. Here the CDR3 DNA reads TGTGCCACCCGGACAGGGGGCTTCAATGAGCAGTTCTTC. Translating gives CATRTGGFNEQFF.

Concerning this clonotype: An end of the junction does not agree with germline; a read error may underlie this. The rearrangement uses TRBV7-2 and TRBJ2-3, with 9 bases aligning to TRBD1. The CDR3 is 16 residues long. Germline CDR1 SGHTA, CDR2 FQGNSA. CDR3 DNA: TGCGCCAGCAGCCAAGAACAGGGGGCGCAGGGAGATACGCAGTATTTT. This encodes CASSQEQGAQGDTQYF.

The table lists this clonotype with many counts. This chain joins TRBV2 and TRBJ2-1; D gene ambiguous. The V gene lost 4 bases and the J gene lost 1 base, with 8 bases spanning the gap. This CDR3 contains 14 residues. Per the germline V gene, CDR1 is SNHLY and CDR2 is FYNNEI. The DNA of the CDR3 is TGTGCCAGCAGTGTGGGTCGATCCTACAATGAGCAGTTCTTC. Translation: CASSVGRSYNEQFF.

CDR3 sequence reads: CASSLNSGGANVLTF. CDR3 DNA sequence: TGTGCCAGCAGCCTCAATAGCGGGGGGGCCAACGTCCTGACTTTC. The chain links TRBV7-2 to TRBJ2-6; 7 positions agree with TRBD2. CDR3 size: 15 residues. The germline gives CDR1 SGHTA, CDR2 FQGNSA. The V segment lost 5 bases and the J segment 4 bases; nucleotides outside the gene matches: 5. Full variable domain (rest looked up from reference TRBV7-2 and TRBJ2-6): GAGVSQSPSNKVTEKGKDVELRCDPISGHTALYWYRQSLGQGLEFLIYFQGNSAPDKSGLPSDRFSAERTGGSVSTLTIQRTQQEDSAVYLCASSLNSGGANVLTFGAGSRLTVL.

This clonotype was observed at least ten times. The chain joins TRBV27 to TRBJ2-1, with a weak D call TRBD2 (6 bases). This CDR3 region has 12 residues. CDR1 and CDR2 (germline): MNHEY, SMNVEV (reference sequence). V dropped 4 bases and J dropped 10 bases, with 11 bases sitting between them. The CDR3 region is CASSYLGREQFF. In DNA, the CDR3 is TGTGCCAGCAGTTACCTGGGGAGGGAGCAGTTCTTC.

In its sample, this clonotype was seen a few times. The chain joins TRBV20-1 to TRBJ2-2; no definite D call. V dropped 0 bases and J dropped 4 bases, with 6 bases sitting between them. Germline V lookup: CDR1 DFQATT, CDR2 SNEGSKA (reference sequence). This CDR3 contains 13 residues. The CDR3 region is CSAREGITGELFF. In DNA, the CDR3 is TGCAGTGCTAGAGAAGGGATCACCGGGGAGCTGTTTTTT.

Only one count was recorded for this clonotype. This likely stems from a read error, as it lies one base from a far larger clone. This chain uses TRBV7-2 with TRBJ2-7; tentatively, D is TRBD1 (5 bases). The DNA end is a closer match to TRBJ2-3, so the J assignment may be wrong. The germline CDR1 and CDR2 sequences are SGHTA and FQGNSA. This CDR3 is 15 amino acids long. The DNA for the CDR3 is TGTGCCAGCAGCCAATGGGGCAGGTGGCCTGATACGCAGTATTTT. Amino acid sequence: CASSQWGRWPDTQYF.

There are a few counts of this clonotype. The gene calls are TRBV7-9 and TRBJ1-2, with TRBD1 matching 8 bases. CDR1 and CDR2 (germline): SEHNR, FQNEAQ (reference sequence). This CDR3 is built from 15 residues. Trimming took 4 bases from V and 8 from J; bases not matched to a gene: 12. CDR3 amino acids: CASSSALQGATGYTF. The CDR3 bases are TGTGCCAGCAGCTCGGCTCTTCAGGGGGCGACAGGCTACACCTTC.

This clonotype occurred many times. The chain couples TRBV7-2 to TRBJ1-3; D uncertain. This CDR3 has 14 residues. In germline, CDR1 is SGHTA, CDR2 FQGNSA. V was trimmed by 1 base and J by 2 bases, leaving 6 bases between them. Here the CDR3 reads CASSLVGPGNTIYF. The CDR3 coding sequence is TGTGCCAGCAGCTTAGTTGGGCCTGGAAACACCATATATTTT.

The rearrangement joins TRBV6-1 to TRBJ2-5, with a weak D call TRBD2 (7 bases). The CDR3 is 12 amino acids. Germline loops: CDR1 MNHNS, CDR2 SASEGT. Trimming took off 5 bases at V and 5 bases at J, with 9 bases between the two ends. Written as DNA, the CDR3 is TGTGCCAGCAGTCGGGGGGCGGAGACCCAGTACTTC. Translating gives CASSRGAETQYF.

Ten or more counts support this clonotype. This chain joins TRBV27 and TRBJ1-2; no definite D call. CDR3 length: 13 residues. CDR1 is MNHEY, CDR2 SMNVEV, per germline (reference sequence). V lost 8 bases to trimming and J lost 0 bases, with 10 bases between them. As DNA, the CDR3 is TGTGCCAGCGGGTGGGGAGCTAACTATGGCTACACCTTC. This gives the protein CASGWGANYGYTF.

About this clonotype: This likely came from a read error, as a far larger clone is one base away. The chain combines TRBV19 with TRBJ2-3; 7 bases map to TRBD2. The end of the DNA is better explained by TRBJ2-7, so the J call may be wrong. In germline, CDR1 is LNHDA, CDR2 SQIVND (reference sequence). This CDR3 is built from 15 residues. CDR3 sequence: CASSIVEGGWNEQYF. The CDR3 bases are TGTGCCAGTAGTATCGTCGAGGGAGGGTGGAATGAGCAGTACTTC.

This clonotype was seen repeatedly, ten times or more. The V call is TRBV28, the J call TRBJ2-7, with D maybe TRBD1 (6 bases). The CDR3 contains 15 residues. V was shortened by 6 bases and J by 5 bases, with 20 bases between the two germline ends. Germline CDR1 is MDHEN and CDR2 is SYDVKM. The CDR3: CASSSTGIMSDEQYF. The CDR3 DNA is TGTGCCAGCAGCAGTACAGGGATTATGTCGGACGAGCAGTACTTC.

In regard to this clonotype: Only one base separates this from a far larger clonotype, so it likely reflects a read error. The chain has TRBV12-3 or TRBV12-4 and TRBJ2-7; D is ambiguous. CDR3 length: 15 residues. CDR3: CASSSRRLPKAVYHF. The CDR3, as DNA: TGTGCCAGCAGTTCCCGCCGTCTCCCAAAAGCCGTCTATCACTTC.

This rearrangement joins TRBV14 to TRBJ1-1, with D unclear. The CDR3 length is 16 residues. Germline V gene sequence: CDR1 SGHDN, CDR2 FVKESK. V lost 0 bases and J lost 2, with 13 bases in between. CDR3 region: CASSQDSSEGNTEAFF. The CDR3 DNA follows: TGTGCCAGCAGCCAAGACTCTTCGGAGGGTAACACTGAAGCTTTCTTT.

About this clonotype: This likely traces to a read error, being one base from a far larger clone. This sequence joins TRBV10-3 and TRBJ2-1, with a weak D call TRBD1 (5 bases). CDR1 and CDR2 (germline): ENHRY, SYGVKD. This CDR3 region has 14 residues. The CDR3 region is CASSYSSQGGEQFF. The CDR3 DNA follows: TGTGCCAGCAGTTACTCGAGCCAGGGCGGCGAGCAGTTCTTC.

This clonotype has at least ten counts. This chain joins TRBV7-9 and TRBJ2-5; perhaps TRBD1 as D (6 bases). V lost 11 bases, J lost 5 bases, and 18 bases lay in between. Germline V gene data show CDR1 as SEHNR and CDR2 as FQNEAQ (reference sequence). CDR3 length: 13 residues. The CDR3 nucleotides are TGTGCCCTAGGGACAAACCCCGCGGAGACCCAGTACTTC. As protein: CALGTNPAETQYF.

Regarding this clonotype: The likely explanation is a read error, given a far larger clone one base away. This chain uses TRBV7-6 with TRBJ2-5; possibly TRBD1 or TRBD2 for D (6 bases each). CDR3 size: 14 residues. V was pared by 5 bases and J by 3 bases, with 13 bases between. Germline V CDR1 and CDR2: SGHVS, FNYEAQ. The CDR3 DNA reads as TGTGCCAGCAGCCCCGGGGGACACAAAGAGACCCAGTACTTC. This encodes CASSPGGHKETQYF.

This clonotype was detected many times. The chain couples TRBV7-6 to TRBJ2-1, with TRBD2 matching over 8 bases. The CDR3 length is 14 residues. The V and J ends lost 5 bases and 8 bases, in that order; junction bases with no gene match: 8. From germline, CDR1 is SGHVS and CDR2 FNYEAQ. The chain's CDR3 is CASSPKSGSYEQFF. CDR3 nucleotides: TGTGCCAGCAGCCCGAAGAGCGGGAGTTATGAGCAGTTCTTC.

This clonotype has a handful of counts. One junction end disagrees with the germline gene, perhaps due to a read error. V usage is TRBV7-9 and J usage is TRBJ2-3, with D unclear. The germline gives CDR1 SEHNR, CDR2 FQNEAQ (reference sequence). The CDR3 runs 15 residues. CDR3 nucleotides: TGTGCCAGCAGCTACGGACCACAAAACACAGATACGCAGTATTTC. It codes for CASSYGPQNTDTQYF.